This T cell receptor beta chain is from a study of blood T cell repertoires in COVID-19. Study information: Sites in the United States, Italy and Spain provided acute and convalescent COVID-19 samples. Sources were T cells, B-cell-depleted T cells, or PBMCs; the material itself was cDNA or gDNA.

Authors' data handling: Reference gene primer amplification in the assay estimated nucleated cell counts. Assay: immunoSEQ multiplex PCR; the TCRdb copy retains only in-frame clones and omits some. V, J and clone size are taken as reported in that table, and D and trimming were inferred from the DNA itself. The sample contains some 100,000 clones, just under 85% of which appear only once. Sequencing was done on a sample of peripheral blood. The TCR was taken from a woman aged 70 to 79 with active or convalescent COVID-19.

The CDR3 sequence: CASSPGGGAFPLKSKGQYF. The CDR3, as DNA: TGTGCCAGCTCACCAGGAGGGGGCGCATTTCCTTTAAAGAGTAAGGGGCAGTACTTC. The J gene is TRBJ2-7, the V gene TRBV18; tentatively, D is TRBD1 (7 bases). V lost 2 bases and J lost 9, with 32 bases in between. This CDR3 spans 19 amino acids. Germline V gene sequence: CDR1 KGHSH, CDR2 LQKENI.